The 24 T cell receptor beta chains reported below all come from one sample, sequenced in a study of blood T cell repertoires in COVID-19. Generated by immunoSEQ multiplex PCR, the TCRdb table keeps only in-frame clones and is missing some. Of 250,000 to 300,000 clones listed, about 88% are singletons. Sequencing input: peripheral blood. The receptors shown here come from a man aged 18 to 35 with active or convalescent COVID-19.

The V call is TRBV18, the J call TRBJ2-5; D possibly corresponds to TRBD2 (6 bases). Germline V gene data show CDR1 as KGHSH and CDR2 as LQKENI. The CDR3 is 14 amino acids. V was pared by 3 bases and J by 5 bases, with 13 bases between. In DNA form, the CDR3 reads TGTGCCAGCTCACCCGGAGGAGGAGGGGAGACCCAGTACTTC. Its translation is CASSPGGGGETQYF. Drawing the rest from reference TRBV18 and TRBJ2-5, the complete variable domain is NAGVMQNPRHLVRRRGQEARLRCSPMKGHSHVYWYRQLPEEGLKFMVYLQKENIIDESGMPKERFSAEFPKEGPSILRIQQVVRGDSAAYFCASSPGGGGETQYFGPGTRLLVL.

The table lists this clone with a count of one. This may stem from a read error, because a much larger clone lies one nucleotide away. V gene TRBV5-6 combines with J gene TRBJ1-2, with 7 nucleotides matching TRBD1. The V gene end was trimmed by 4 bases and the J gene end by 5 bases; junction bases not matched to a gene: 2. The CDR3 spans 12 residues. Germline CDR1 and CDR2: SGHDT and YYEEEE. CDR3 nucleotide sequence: TGTGCCAGCAGCGTGACAGGGTATGGCTACACCTTC. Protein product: CASSVTGYGYTF.

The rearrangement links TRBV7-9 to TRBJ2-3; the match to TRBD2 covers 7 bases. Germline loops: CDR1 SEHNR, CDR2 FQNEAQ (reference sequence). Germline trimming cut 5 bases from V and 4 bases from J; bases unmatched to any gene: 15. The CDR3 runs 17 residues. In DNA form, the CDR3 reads TGTGCCAGCAGCATTGCCCTAGGGCGGGGAGGGGCAGATACGCAGTATTTT. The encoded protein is CASSIALGRGGADTQYF.

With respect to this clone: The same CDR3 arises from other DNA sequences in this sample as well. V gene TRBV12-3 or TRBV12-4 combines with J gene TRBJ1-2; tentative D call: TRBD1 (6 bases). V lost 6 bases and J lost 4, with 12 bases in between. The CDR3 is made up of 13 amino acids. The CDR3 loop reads CASSLGQLYGYTF. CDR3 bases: TGTGCCAGCAGCCTTGGACAGCTCTATGGCTACACCTTC.

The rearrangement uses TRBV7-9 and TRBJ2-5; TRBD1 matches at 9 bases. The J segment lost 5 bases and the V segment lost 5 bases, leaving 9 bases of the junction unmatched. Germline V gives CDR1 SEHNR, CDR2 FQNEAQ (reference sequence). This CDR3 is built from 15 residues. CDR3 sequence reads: CASSPVGTGKETQYF. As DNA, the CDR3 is TGTGCCAGCAGCCCAGTAGGGACAGGGAAGGAGACCCAGTACTTC.

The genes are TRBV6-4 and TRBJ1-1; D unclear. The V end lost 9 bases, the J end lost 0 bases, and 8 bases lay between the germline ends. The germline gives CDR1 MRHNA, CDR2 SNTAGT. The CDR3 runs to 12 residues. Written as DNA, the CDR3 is TGTGCCAGGTTCCCATTGAACACTGAAGCTTTCTTT. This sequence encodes CARFPLNTEAFF.

CDR3 region: CASSLGARKLTDTQYF. The DNA of the CDR3 is TGCGCCAGCAGCTTGGGAGCGCGGAAGCTCACAGATACGCAGTATTTT. The V and J genes are TRBV5-1 and TRBJ2-3; D remains unclear. This CDR3 is 16 amino acids long. From germline, CDR1 is SGHRS and CDR2 YFSETQ. Trimming took off 0 bases at V and 2 bases at J, with 13 bases between the two ends.

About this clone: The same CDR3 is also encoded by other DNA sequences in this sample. CDR3 sequence reads: CASSATYEQYF. The CDR3 bases are TGTGCCAGCAGCGCAACCTACGAGCAGTACTTC. The V gene is TRBV9, the J gene TRBJ2-7; D is unclear. Germline assignment: CDR1 SGDLS and CDR2 YYNGEE. With 3 bases removed from V and 2 bases from J, the gap between germline ends came to 3 bases. CDR3 length: 11 residues.

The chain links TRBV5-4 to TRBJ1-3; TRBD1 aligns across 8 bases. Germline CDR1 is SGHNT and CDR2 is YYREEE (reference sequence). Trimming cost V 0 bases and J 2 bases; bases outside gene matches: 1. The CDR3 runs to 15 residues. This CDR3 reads CASSLDRGAGNTIYF. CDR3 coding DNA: TGTGCCAGCAGCTTGGACAGGGGGGCTGGAAACACCATATATTTT.

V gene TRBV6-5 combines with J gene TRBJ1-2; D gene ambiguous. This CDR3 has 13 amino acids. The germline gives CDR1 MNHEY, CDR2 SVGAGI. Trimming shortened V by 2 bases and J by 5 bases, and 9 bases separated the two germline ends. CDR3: CASSYLSEYGYTF. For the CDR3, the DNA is TGTGCCAGCAGTTACCTCTCGGAGTATGGCTACACCTTC.

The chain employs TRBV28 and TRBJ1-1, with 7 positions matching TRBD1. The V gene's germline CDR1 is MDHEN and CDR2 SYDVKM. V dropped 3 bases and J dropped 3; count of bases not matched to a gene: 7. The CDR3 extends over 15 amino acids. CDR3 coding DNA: TGTGCCAGCAGTTTGGGTTCAGGGGGGCACACTGAAGCTTTCTTT. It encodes CASSLGSGGHTEAFF.

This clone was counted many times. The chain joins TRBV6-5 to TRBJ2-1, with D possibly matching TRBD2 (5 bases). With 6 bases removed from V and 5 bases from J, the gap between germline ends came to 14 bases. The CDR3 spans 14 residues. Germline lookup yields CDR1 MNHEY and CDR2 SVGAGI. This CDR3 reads CASRGDSPNNEQFF. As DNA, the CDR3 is TGTGCCAGCAGGGGAGACTCGCCGAACAATGAGCAGTTCTTC.

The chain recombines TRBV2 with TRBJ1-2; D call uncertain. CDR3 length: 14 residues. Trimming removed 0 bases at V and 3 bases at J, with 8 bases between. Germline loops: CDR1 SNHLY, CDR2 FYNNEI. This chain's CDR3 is CASSEALTDYGYTF. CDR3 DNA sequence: TGTGCCAGCAGTGAAGCGCTAACGGACTATGGCTACACCTTC.

The CDR3 sequence: CASSQDRGASYGYTF. The CDR3 coding sequence is TGCGCCAGCAGCCAAGACAGGGGAGCTAGCTATGGCTACACCTTC. The rearrangement links TRBV4-3 to TRBJ1-2, with D maybe TRBD1 (6 bases). V shed 0 bases and J shed 4 bases, with 12 bases lying between them. Germline V lookup: CDR1 LGHNA, CDR2 YSLEER. This CDR3 has 15 residues.

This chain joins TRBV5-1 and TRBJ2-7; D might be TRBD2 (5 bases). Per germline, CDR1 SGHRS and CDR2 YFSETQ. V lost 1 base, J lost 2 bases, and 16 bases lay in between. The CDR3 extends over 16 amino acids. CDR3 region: CASSLHHPRVPYEQYF. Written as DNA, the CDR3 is TGCGCCAGCAGCTTGCATCACCCGAGGGTACCCTACGAGCAGTACTTC.

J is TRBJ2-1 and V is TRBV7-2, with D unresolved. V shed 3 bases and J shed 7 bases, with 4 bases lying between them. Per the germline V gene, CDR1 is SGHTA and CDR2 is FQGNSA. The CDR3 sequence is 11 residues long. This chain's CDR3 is CASSFYNEQFF. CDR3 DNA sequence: TGTGCCAGCAGCTTCTATAATGAGCAGTTCTTC.

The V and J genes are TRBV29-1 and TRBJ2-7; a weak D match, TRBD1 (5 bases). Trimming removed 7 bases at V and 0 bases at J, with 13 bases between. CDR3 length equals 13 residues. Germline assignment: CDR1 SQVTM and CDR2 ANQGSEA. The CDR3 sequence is CSALRQNSYEQYF. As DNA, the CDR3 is TGCAGCGCCCTTCGACAGAACTCCTACGAGCAGTACTTC.

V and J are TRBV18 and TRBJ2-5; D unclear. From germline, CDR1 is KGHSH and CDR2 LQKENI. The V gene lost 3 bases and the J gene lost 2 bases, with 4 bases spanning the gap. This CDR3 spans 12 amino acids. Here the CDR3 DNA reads TGTGCCAGCTCACCCACTCAAGAGACCCAGTACTTC. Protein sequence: CASSPTQETQYF.

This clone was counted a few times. The CDR3 DNA is TGTGCCGGGGGACAGGGTGGCAACGAGCAGTACTTC. As protein: CAGGQGGNEQYF. The V and J genes are TRBV2 and TRBJ2-7, with 9 bases identical to TRBD1. The V and J ends lost 11 bases and 5 bases, in that order; junction bases with no gene match: 7. The CDR3 loop spans 12 amino acids. The germline V gene encodes CDR1 SNHLY and CDR2 FYNNEI.

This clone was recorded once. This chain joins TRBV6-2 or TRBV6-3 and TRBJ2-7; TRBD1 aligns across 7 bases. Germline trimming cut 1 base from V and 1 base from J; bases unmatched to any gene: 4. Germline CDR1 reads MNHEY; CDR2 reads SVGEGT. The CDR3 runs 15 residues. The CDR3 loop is CASSYYRGASYEQYF. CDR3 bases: TGTGCCAGCAGTTACTACAGGGGAGCATCCTACGAGCAGTACTTC.

The CDR3 sequence: CASSLGATYEQYF. The CDR3, as DNA: TGTGCCAGCAGCTTGGGGGCTACCTACGAGCAGTACTTC. The chain is built from TRBV11-3 and TRBJ2-7; D may be TRBD1 (6 bases). Trimming left V 3 bases short and J 2 bases short, with 8 bases between. The germline V gene has CDR1 SGHNT and CDR2 YENEEA. This CDR3 comprises 13 residues.

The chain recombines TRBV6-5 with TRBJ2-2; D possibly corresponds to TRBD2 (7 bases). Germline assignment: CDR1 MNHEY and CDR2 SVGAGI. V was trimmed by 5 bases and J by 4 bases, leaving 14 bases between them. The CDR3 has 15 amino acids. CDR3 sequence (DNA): TGTGCCAGCAGTCCCCGAGGGGGGGTCACCGGGGAGCTGTTTTTT. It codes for CASSPRGGVTGELFF.

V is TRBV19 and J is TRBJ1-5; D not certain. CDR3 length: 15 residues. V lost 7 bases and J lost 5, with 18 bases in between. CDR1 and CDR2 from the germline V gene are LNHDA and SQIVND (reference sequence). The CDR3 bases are TGTGCCAGTACCGGGTTAAGCGGGCCCGATCAGCCCCAGCATTTT. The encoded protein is CASTGLSGPDQPQHF.

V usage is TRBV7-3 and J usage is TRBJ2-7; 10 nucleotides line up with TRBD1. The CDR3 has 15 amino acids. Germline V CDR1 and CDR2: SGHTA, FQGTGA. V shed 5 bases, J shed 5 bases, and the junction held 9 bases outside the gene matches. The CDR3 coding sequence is TGTGCCAGCAGCCCCCGACAGGGGGCTTTTCACGAGCAGTACTTC. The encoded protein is CASSPRQGAFHEQYF.